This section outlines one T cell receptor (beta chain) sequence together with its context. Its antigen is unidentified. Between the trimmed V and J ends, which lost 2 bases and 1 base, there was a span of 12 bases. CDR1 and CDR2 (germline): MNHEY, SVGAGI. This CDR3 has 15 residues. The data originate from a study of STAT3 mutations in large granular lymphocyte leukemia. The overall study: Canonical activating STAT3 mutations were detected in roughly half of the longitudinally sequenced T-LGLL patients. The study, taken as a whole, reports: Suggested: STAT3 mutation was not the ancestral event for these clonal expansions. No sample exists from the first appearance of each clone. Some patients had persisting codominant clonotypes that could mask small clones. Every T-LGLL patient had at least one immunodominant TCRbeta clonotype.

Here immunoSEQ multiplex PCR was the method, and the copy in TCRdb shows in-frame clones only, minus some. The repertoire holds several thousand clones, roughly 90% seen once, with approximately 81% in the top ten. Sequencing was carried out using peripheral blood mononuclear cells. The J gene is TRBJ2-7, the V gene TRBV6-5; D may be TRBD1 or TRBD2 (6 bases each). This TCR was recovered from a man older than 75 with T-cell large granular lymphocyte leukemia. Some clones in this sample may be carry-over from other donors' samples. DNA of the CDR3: TGTGCCAGCAGTTACGGAGGGACAACTTCCTACGAGCAGTACTTC. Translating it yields CASSYGGTTSYEQYF.